Listed here is a single T cell receptor beta chain. This clonotype turned up a few times. The antigen it binds to is not known. No base quality information exists; no much larger clone differs at one position. The data belong to a study of T-cell reconstitution after alpha-beta-depleted transplantation in children (dated by TCRdb to about 2016). Turning to the overall study: The study quantitatively tracked T-cell immune reconstitution after TCRalphabeta/CD19-depleted allogeneic hematopoietic cell transplantation in children using TCR repertoire profiling.

The sample's treatment or condition label, decoded: allogeneic hematopoietic cell transplantation with graft depleted of TCRalphabeta T cells and CD19 B cells. The children who served as transplant recipients had been given grafts of TCRalphabeta/CD19-depleted allogeneic hematopoietic cells. Libraries were made using PCR. Sequencing relied on an Illumina HiSeq 2500. TCR libraries were prepared with molecular barcoding, using unique molecular identifiers to normalize TCRbeta repertoire quantification. TCRdb reanalyzed the raw reads on its own, using fastp at Q25 for trimming and MiXCR for clone calling, and kept in-frame beta chains. One record per CDR3 amino acid sequence lists the most common genes and DNA. This sample holds 200,000 to 250,000 distinct CDR3 sequences; around 7% were observed only once. Approximately 6% of the sample comes from the top ten. On the study overall, not on this receptor specifically: The apparently early alphabetaT-cell count recovery about two months after transplant was reportedly dependent on only several hundred rapidly expanded clones derived from non-depleted graft cells. Hyperexpanded clone frequencies declined over subsequent months; after one year, T-cell counts and TCRbeta diversity were mostly attributed to newly produced T cells. In some patients, the high TCRbeta diversity seen at day 60 was put down to recipient T cells and intrathymic progenitors that had survived conditioning.

Via the germline V gene (reference sequence), CDR1 is SEHNR and CDR2 FQNEAQ. V loses 10 bases of germline sequence and J loses 3 bases, and the interval between the two ends is 25 bases. The CDR3 goes from the cysteine to the phenylalanine over 16 residues. CDR3 DNA is the only sequence kept; it has 48 bases, read in frame from the first base. The chain is assembled from TRBV7-9 and TRBJ2-7; the D segment is perhaps TRBD1 or TRBD2, each sharing 5 matched bases. The sequence was obtained from a boy between 2 and 10 years old with acute lymphoblastic leukemia, due to receive a stem cell transplant. The sequencing here drew on PBMCs, taken before TCRalphabeta/CD19-depleted stem cell transplant. The CDR3 region reads CAIQSPGSSGHYEQYF. The DNA sequence follows: TGTGCCATCCAGAGCCCTGGGAGTTCGGGGCACTACGAGCAGTACTTC.